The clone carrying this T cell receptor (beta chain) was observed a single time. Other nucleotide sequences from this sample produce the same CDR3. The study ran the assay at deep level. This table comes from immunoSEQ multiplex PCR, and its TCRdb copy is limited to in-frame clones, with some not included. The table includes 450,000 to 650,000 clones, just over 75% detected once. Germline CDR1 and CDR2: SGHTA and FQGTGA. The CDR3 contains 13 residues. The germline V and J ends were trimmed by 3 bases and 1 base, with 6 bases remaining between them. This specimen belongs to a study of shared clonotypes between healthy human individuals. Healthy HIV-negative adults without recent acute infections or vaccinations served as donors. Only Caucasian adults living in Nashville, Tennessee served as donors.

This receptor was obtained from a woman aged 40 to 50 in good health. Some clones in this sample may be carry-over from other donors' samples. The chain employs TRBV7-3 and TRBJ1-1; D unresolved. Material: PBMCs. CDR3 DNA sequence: TGTGCCAGCAGCTTGGGCGAGAACACTGAAGCTTTCTTT. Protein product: CASSLGENTEAFF.